This passage covers 32 T cell receptor beta chains from one sample sequenced in a study of cytomegalovirus exposure and HLA in healthy donors. Method: immunoSEQ multiplex PCR; TCRdb's copy keeps in-frame clones and lacks some. Of 100,000 to 150,000 clones in the sample, roughly nine tenths were seen once. Sequenced sample: PBMCs. The source of these receptors is a woman aged 18-29 years in good health and CMV-seronegative.

The chain employs TRBV4-1 and TRBJ1-4, with D possibly matching TRBD1 (6 bases). The CDR3 consists of 14 residues. V lost 2 bases, J lost 13 bases, and 17 bases lay in between. Looked up from germline, CDR1 is MGHRA and CDR2 is YSYEKL. The CDR3 sequence is CASSQPLQGPTLFF. CDR3 coding DNA: TGCGCCAGCAGCCAACCGTTACAGGGACCTACACTGTTTTTT.

The chain combines TRBV10-1 with TRBJ2-7; D gene unclear. V was clipped by 0 bases and J by 7 bases, with 7 bases between them. The CDR3 covers 12 residues. From germline, CDR1 is WNHNN and CDR2 SYGVQD (reference sequence). CDR3 loop: CASSESSFEQYF. The CDR3 bases are TGCGCCAGCAGTGAGTCTAGCTTTGAGCAGTACTTC.

V is TRBV5-1 and J is TRBJ2-3, with 7 bases identical to TRBD2. Germline loops: CDR1 SGHRS, CDR2 YFSETQ. This CDR3 has 17 amino acids. Germline trimming cut 0 bases from V and 1 base from J; bases unmatched to any gene: 8. This CDR3 is CASSLAGRRHRTDTQYF. DNA for the CDR3: TGCGCCAGCAGCTTGGCCGGGAGGAGACACCGCACAGATACGCAGTATTTT.

The rearrangement joins TRBV11-2 to TRBJ1-1, with 7 bases fitting TRBD1. This CDR3 contains 14 residues. Germline assignment: CDR1 SGHAT and CDR2 FQNNGV. The trim removed 3 bases at V and 6 bases at J, leaving 7 bases unmatched. The DNA for the CDR3 is TGTGCCAGCAGCTTCCGTCAGGGGGATCCTGAAGCTTTCTTT. Amino acids: CASSFRQGDPEAFF.

The V gene is TRBV5-1, the J gene TRBJ2-1; 12 nucleotides align to TRBD1. CDR3 length equals 17 residues. V lost 5 bases and J lost 7; bases outside the gene matches: 13. Germline CDR1 is SGHRS and CDR2 is YFSETQ. In DNA, the CDR3 is TGCGCCAGCAGACCTAATTCCGGGACAGGGGGCAGAAATGAGCAGTTCTTC. It translates to CASRPNSGTGGRNEQFF.

This sequence joins TRBV18 and TRBJ1-2; D unresolved. The CDR3 is made up of 11 amino acids. Per germline, CDR1 KGHSH and CDR2 LQKENI. V lost 2 bases and J 6 bases, leaving 4 bases between the germline ends. The CDR3 loop reads CASSPIDGYTF. The CDR3 nucleotides read TGTGCCAGCTCACCAATCGATGGCTACACCTTC.

This clone was observed a few times. The J gene is TRBJ2-3, the V gene TRBV6-5, with TRBD2 identical over 9 bases. The CDR3 runs 15 residues. Looked up from germline, CDR1 is MNHEY and CDR2 is SVGAGI. V lost 2 bases, J lost 4 bases, and 4 bases stayed unmatched. The DNA for the CDR3 is TGTGCCAGCAGTTACGTAGCGGGGGTCGCAGATACGCAGTATTTT. Protein product: CASSYVAGVADTQYF.

The chain has TRBV4-1 and TRBJ2-4, with D possibly TRBD2 on 8 matching bases. The V and J ends lost 7 bases and 0 bases respectively, with 19 bases between them. This CDR3 spans 17 amino acids. Germline V gene sequence: CDR1 MGHRA, CDR2 YSYEKL. The CDR3 loop reads CASTTVGRGLAKNIQYF. The CDR3 bases are TGCGCCAGCACCACGGTCGGGAGGGGGCTAGCCAAAAACATTCAGTACTTC.

J is TRBJ1-6 and V is TRBV2; D ambiguous. Germline lookup yields CDR1 SNHLY and CDR2 FYNNEI. The CDR3 sequence is 14 residues long. The V and J ends lost 2 bases and 8 bases respectively, with 10 bases between them. This CDR3 is CASSERSLDSPLHF. The CDR3 region has the DNA TGTGCCAGCAGTGAAAGGAGTCTGGATTCACCCCTCCACTTT.

This clone was counted once. The gene calls are TRBV5-1 and TRBJ1-1; no clear D gene. The V gene's germline CDR1 is SGHRS and CDR2 YFSETQ. This CDR3 is built from 15 residues. Trimming removed 0 bases from V and 6 bases from J, with 15 bases in between. The CDR3 DNA sequence: TGCGCCAGCAGCTTGGAGGGAGGGCTAACCCCTGAAGCTTTCTTT. This sequence encodes CASSLEGGLTPEAFF.

This clone was found once. The rearrangement joins TRBV29-1 to TRBJ1-1; D not certain. Trimming removed 3 bases at V and 1 base at J, with 9 bases between. CDR3 length: 13 residues. The germline V gene has CDR1 SQVTM and CDR2 ANQGSEA. CDR3 nucleotide sequence: TGCAGCGTTGAGATAGCAACGAACACTGAAGCTTTCTTT. This encodes CSVEIATNTEAFF.

The genes are TRBV2 and TRBJ1-2; D remains ambiguous. The CDR3 loop spans 13 amino acids. Germline CDR1 is SNHLY and CDR2 is FYNNEI. V was pared by 2 bases and J by 1 base, with 5 bases between. The CDR3 loop reads CASSEHGNYGYTF. The CDR3 coding sequence is TGTGCCAGCAGTGAACACGGTAACTATGGCTACACCTTC. Variable domain in full (rest from reference TRBV2 and TRBJ1-2): EPEVTQTPSHQVTQMGQEVILRCVPISNHLYFYWYRQILGQKVEFLVSFYNNEISEKSEIFDDQFSVERPDGSNFTLKIRSTKLEDSAMYFCASSEHGNYGYTFGSGTRLTVV.

The chain employs TRBV15 and TRBJ2-7; 9 nucleotides line up with TRBD1. Germline CDR1 and CDR2: LNHNV and YYDKDF (reference sequence). The CDR3 extends over 15 amino acids. The J segment lost 2 bases and the V segment lost 3 bases, leaving 5 bases of the junction unmatched. This chain's CDR3 is CATSSVRTGAYEQYF. The CDR3 bases are TGTGCCACCAGCAGTGTCAGGACAGGGGCCTACGAGCAGTACTTC.

The rearrangement uses TRBV11-2 and TRBJ1-2; D not resolved. CDR3 length equals 15 residues. Germline-derived CDR1 and CDR2 are SGHAT and FQNNGV. Between the trimmed V and J ends, which lost 4 bases and 7 bases, there was a span of 19 bases. CDR3 DNA: TGTGCCAGCAGCTCACCGACCCGGGGATCGGGTGGCTACACCTTC. Translation: CASSSPTRGSGGYTF.

Only one count was recorded for this clone. V is TRBV5-4 and J is TRBJ2-3, with 12 nucleotides matching TRBD2. The CDR3 has 17 residues. CDR1 is SGHNT and CDR2 is YYREEE in the germline V gene (reference sequence). V lost 3 bases to trimming and J lost 0 bases; unmatched junction nucleotides: 5. CDR3 amino acids: CASSSGLAGPSTDTQYF. In nucleotides, the CDR3 is TGTGCCAGCAGCTCCGGACTAGCGGGGCCAAGCACAGATACGCAGTATTTT.

In this sample, this clone turned up once. A read error may produce the germline difference seen at one junction end. The chain links TRBV25-1 to TRBJ1-1, with a possible D match to TRBD1 (6 bases). From germline, CDR1 is MGHDK and CDR2 SYGVNS. The CDR3 is 14 residues long. The CDR3 DNA reads as TGTGCCAGCACTGAACAGGGCGGTCAAACTGAAGCTTTCTTT. It specifies CASTEQGGQTEAFF.

V and J are TRBV10-2 and TRBJ2-7; 8 bases fit TRBD1. Germline V gene data show CDR1 as WSHSY and CDR2 as SAAADI. The J segment lost 6 bases and the V segment lost 5 bases, leaving 6 bases of the junction unmatched. CDR3 size: 13 residues. This CDR3 reads CASSQGALGEQYF. CDR3 nucleotides: TGCGCCAGCAGTCAGGGGGCTTTAGGCGAGCAGTACTTC.

The J gene is TRBJ1-3, the V gene TRBV4-1; TRBD1 aligns across 7 bases. Germline trimming cut 1 base from V and 4 bases from J; bases unmatched to any gene: 7. The germline gives CDR1 MGHRA, CDR2 YSYEKL. The CDR3 spans 16 residues. CDR3: CASSQVGQGGGNTIYF. For the CDR3, the DNA is TGCGCCAGCAGCCAAGTTGGGCAGGGGGGAGGAAACACCATATATTTT.

This chain joins TRBV18 and TRBJ1-1, with TRBD1 matching over 10 bases. The germline CDR1 and CDR2 sequences are KGHSH and LQKENI. V was clipped by 0 bases and J by 10 bases; unmatched bases: 5. The CDR3 runs to 14 residues. The CDR3 coding sequence is TGTGCCAGCTCACCACCGGGGGACAGGGGATTAGCTTTCTTT. Encoded protein: CASSPPGDRGLAFF.

This chain connects TRBV6-4 to TRBJ2-1; the match to TRBD2 covers 13 bases. Looked up from germline, CDR1 is MRHNA and CDR2 is SNTAGT. The length of the CDR3 is 16 residues. The trim removed 10 bases at V and 7 bases at J, leaving 13 bases unmatched. The chain's CDR3 is CATAPTGTSGDNEQFF. CDR3 DNA sequence: TGTGCCACCGCTCCTACCGGGACTAGCGGGGATAATGAGCAGTTCTTC.

The rearrangement joins TRBV27 to TRBJ2-3, with TRBD2 matching over 10 bases. Losses at the gene ends were 5 bases for V and 0 bases for J; bases not matched to a gene: 8. This CDR3 is 17 amino acids long. Germline lookup yields CDR1 MNHEY and CDR2 SMNVEV (reference sequence). CDR3 sequence: CASSATLAGDSTDTQYF. In DNA form, the CDR3 reads TGTGCCAGCAGTGCGACCCTAGCGGGGGATAGCACAGATACGCAGTATTTT.

This clone occurred a few times. This chain connects TRBV7-9 to TRBJ2-1, with TRBD2 identical over 13 bases. The CDR3 contains 15 residues. Germline values: CDR1 SEHNR, CDR2 FQNEAQ (reference sequence). Unmatched junction bases numbered 4, after V lost 4 bases and J lost 7 bases. Here the CDR3 DNA reads TGTGCCAGCAGCTCCAGACTAGCGGGGGGAAATGAGCAGTTCTTC. It is translated as CASSSRLAGGNEQFF.

The rearrangement uses TRBV4-1 and TRBJ1-2; D ambiguous. The CDR3 extends over 14 amino acids. The germline gives CDR1 MGHRA, CDR2 YSYEKL. Deletions cut 1 base from V and 8 bases from J, with 14 bases between. The CDR3 loop is CASSQVGGKTGYTF. CDR3 nucleotide sequence: TGCGCCAGCAGCCAAGTTGGAGGGAAGACGGGCTACACCTTC.

The chain links TRBV4-1 to TRBJ1-1, with D possibly being TRBD1 (6 bases). The V end lost 2 bases, the J end lost 5 bases, and 15 bases lay between the germline ends. This CDR3 is 15 amino acids long. Germline V CDR1 and CDR2: MGHRA, YSYEKL. The DNA of the CDR3 is TGCGCCAGCAGCCAACCTGGACAGATATCGACTGAAGCTTTCTTT. Protein product: CASSQPGQISTEAFF.

The chain has TRBV6-4 and TRBJ1-2; D is ambiguous. Trimming removed 4 bases from V and 5 bases from J, with 8 bases in between. There are 12 residues in the CDR3. Germline CDR1 reads MRHNA; CDR2 reads SNTAGT. CDR3 nucleotide sequence: TGTGCCAGCAGTGGCCCCGGTTATGGCTACACCTTC. It specifies CASSGPGYGYTF.

The CDR3 region is CASSDASQGNYGYTF. The DNA of the CDR3 is TGTGCCAGCAGTGACGCCTCACAGGGGAACTATGGCTACACCTTC. This sequence joins TRBV6-4 and TRBJ1-2; 7 bases fit TRBD1. This CDR3 is built from 15 residues. The ends lost 2 bases at V and 2 bases at J; junction bases unmatched: 5. Germline V gene sequence: CDR1 MRHNA, CDR2 SNTAGT.

CDR3 sequence: CASSLGDYSRKLFF. The CDR3 DNA reads as TGTGCCAGCAGCCTAGGGGACTACTCTCGAAAACTGTTTTTT. J is TRBJ1-4 and V is TRBV2; maybe TRBD1 (5 bases). This CDR3 is 14 amino acids long. Germline V gives CDR1 SNHLY, CDR2 FYNNEI. V dropped 6 bases and J dropped 10 bases, with 18 bases sitting between them.

CDR3 sequence: CASSYRTDNSPLHF. CDR3 nucleotides: TGTGCCAGCAGTTACAGGACAGATAATTCACCCCTCCACTTT. The chain carries TRBV6-5 and TRBJ1-6, with D perhaps matching TRBD1 (6 bases). The CDR3 runs 14 residues. Trimming cost V 2 bases and J 5 bases, with 7 bases left between them. CDR1 is MNHEY, CDR2 SVGAGI, per germline.

The chain carries TRBV11-1 and TRBJ1-2; unclear D gene. V was cut by 5 bases and J by 1 base, with 11 bases left in between. The CDR3 consists of 14 residues. CDR1 and CDR2 (germline): SGHAT, FQDESV (reference sequence). DNA of the CDR3: TGTGCCAGCAGCGCGGGAGGGTTTAACTATGGCTACACCTTC. Encoded protein: CASSAGGFNYGYTF.

This chain uses TRBV2 with TRBJ1-1; 7 bases are shared with TRBD1. The CDR3 runs 13 residues. V gave up 4 bases and J gave up 4 bases; unmatched junction bases: 3. CDR1 SNHLY and CDR2 FYNNEI come from the germline V gene. This CDR3 is CASSAPGGTEAFF. CDR3 nucleotide sequence: TGTGCCAGCAGTGCGCCAGGGGGCACTGAAGCTTTCTTT.

The chain uses TRBV6-4 and TRBJ1-1; 7 bases align to TRBD1. The CDR3 is 16 residues long. Germline CDR1 and CDR2: MRHNA and SNTAGT. Unmatched junction bases numbered 10, after V lost 6 bases and J lost 0 bases. The CDR3 loop reads CASSSGTEKMNTEAFF. The CDR3, as DNA: TGTGCCAGCAGCTCCGGGACAGAGAAAATGAACACTGAAGCTTTCTTT.

This clone occurred once. This chain joins TRBV11-2 and TRBJ2-5; D remains unclear. Deletions cut 1 base from V and 4 bases from J, with 7 bases between. The CDR3 is 13 residues long. Germline CDR1 and CDR2: SGHAT and FQNNGV. The CDR3 bases are TGTGCCAGCAGCTTAGTTCTTGTAGAGACCCAGTACTTC. This codes for CASSLVLVETQYF.